This record concerns one T cell receptor beta chain sequence. Measured with immunoSEQ multiplex PCR; TCRdb has only the in-frame clones, and not every one. The data hold around 50,000 clones, with 45% to 60% observed a single time. The sample comes from a study of cytotoxic CD8 clonotypes in ibrutinib-treated CLL. Frozen PBMC stocks contributed approximately 2.1 micrograms of genomic DNA to the TCR beta libraries. The receptor was isolated from a human donor with chronic lymphocytic leukemia. Sequences were derived from PBMCs, sampled after 24 months of ibrutinib treatment.

CDR3: CASSDRGAHGYTF. Written as DNA, the CDR3 is TGTGCCAGCAGTGACAGGGGGGCCCATGGCTACACCTTC. V gene TRBV2 combines with J gene TRBJ1-2, with 7 bases aligning to TRBD1. Germline CDR1 reads SNHLY; CDR2 reads FYNNEI. V dropped 3 bases and J dropped 6; count of bases not matched to a gene: 4. The CDR3 sequence is 13 residues long.